A selection of T cell receptor beta chains follows, all from one sample in a study of shared clonotypes between healthy human individuals. TCRdb keeps only in-frame clones here, not all; method: immunoSEQ multiplex PCR. This table has around 2.5 million clones, 80% to 95% appearing once. Sequenced input: naive CD4+ T cells from PBMCs. The receptors come from a man between 18 and 29 years old in good health. Some clones in this sample may be carry-over from other donors' samples. CDR3s include the opening cysteine and the closing phenylalanine or tryptophan. Each record gives: V gene, J gene, clone size, CDR3 protein. Rows give clone size only sometimes, using once, few, many, or a class for an expanded clone.

TRBV19	TRBJ2-6	NA	CASSLQYSGANVLTF
TRBV5-1	TRBJ2-3	NA	CASSLGIGGRGTDTQYF
TRBV7-2	TRBJ2-1	NA	CASSLRPGGSSYNEQFF
TRBV4-1	TRBJ1-4	once	CASSQTPPVGQGGEKLFF
TRBV4-2	TRBJ2-7	once	CASSQERPRGRVASGRVEQYF
TRBV19	TRBJ2-4	NA	CASSTTGVAKNIQYF
TRBV5-8	TRBJ2-3	NA	CASSRGTSGGTDTQYF
TRBV19	TRBJ2-3	NA	CASSIARGGPTDTQYF
TRBV5-8	TRBJ2-7	NA	CASSRGGDYEQYF
TRBV27	TRBJ2-6	NA	CASTGTGANVLTF
TRBV7-9	TRBJ1-1	NA	CASSHSGTGATEAFF
TRBV7-9	TRBJ2-7	NA	CASSLFRDGKYEQYF
TRBV2	TRBJ2-2	NA	CASSGASGTTGELFF
TRBV5-6	TRBJ2-7	NA	CASSLVGGNSYEQYF